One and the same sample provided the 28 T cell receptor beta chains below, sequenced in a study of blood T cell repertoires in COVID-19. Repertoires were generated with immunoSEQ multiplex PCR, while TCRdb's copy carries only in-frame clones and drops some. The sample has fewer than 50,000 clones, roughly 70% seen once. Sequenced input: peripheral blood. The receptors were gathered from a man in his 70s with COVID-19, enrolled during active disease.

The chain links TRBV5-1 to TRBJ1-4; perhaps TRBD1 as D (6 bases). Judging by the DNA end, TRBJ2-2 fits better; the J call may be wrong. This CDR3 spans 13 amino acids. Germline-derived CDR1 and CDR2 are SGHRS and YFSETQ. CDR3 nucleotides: TGCGCCAGCACCCCCTCCGGGACAGGGGAGCTGTTTTTT. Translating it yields CASTPSGTGELFF.

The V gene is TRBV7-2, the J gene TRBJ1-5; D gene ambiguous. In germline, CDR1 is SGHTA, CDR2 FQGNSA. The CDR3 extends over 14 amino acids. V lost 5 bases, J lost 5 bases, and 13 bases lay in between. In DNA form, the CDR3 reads TGTGCCAGCAGCCCCTCGACTCGGGATCAGCCCCAGCATTTT. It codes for CASSPSTRDQPQHF. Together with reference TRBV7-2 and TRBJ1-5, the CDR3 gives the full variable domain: GAGVSQSPSNKVTEKGKDVELRCDPISGHTALYWYRQSLGQGLEFLIYFQGNSAPDKSGLPSDRFSAERTGGSVSTLTIQRTQQEDSAVYLCASSPSTRDQPQHFGDGTRLSIL.

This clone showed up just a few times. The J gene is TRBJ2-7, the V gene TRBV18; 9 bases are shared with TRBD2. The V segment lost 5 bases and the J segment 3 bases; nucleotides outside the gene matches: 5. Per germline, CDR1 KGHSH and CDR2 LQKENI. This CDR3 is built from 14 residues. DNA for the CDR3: TGTGCCAGCTCAGAGGGACTAGCCTACTACGAGCAGTACTTC. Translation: CASSEGLAYYEQYF.

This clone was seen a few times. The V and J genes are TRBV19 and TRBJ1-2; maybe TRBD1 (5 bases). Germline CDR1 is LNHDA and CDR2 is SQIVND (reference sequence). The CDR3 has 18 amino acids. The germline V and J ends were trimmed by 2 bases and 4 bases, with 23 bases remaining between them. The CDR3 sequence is CASSIILGAGTRGYGYTF. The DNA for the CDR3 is TGTGCCAGTAGTATAATCCTCGGGGCAGGGACTCGAGGCTATGGCTACACCTTC.

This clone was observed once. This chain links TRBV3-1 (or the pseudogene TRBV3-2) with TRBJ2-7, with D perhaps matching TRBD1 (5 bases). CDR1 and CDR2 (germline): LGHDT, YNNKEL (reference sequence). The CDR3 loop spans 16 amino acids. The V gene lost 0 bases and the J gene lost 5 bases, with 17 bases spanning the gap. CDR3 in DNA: TGTGCCAGCAGCCAAGAGGCCAGGGCCATCGGAGACGAGCAGTACTTC. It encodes CASSQEARAIGDEQYF.

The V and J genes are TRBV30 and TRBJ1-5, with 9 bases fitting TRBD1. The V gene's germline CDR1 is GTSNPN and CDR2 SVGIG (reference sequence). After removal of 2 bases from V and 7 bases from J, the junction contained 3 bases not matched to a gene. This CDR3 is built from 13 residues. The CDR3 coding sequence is TGTGCCTGGAGTCGACAGGGGGGACAGCCCCAGCATTTT. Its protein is CAWSRQGGQPQHF.

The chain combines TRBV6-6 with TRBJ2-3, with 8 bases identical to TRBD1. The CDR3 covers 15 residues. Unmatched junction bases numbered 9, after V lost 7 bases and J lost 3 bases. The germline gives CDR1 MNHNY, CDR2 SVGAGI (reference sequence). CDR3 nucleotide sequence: TGTGCCAGCACTTCCGGACAGGGTCGGACAGATACGCAGTATTTT. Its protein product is CASTSGQGRTDTQYF.

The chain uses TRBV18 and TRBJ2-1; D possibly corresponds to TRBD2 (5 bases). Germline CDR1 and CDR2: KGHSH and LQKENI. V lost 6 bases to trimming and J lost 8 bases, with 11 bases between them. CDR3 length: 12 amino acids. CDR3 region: CASSPTSYEQFF. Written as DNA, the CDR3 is TGTGCCAGCTCCCCTACTAGTTATGAGCAGTTCTTC.

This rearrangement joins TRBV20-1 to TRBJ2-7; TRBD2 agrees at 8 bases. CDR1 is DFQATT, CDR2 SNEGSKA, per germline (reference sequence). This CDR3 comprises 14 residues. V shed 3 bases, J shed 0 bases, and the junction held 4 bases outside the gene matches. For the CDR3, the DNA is TGCAGTGCTAGTCTGCGGGGGGACTCCTACGAGCAGTACTTC. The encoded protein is CSASLRGDSYEQYF.

CDR3 protein: CASSHPGGGKDSPLHF. The CDR3 coding sequence is TGTGCCAGCAGCCACCCCGGGGGGGGAAAGGATTCACCCCTCCACTTT. This chain joins TRBV2 and TRBJ1-6; perhaps TRBD1 as D (5 bases). The CDR3 runs 16 residues. The V gene lost 6 bases and the J gene lost 8 bases, with 20 bases spanning the gap. The germline V gene has CDR1 SNHLY and CDR2 FYNNEI.

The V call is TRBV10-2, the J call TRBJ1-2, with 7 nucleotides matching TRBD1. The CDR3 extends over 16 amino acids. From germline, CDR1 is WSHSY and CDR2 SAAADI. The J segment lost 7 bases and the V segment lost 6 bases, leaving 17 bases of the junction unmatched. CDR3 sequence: CASRTHPGTAASGYTF. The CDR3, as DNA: TGCGCCAGCAGAACCCACCCCGGGACAGCGGCGAGTGGCTACACCTTC.

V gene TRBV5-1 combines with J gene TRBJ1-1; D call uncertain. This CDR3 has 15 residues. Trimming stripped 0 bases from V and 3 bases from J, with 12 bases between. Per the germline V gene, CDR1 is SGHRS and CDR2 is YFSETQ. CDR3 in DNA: TGCGCCAGCAGCTTGGGCGGCGAGTGGGACACTGAAGCTTTCTTT. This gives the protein CASSLGGEWDTEAFF.

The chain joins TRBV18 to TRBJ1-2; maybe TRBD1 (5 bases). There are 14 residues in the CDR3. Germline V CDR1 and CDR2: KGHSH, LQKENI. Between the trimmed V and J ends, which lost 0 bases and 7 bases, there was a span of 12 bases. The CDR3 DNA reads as TGTGCCAGCTCACCACCGAGCAGGGAAGGTGGCTACACCTTC. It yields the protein CASSPPSREGGYTF.

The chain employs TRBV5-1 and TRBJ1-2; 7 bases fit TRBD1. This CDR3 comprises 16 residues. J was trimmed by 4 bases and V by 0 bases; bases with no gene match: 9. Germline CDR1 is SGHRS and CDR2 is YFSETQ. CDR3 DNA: TGCGCCAGCAGCTTGGACGGGACAGTGTTTGGCTATGGCTACACCTTC. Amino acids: CASSLDGTVFGYGYTF.

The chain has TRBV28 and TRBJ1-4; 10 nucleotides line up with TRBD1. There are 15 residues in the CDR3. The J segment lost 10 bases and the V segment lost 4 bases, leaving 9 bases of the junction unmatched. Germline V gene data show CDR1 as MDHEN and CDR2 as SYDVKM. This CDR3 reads CASSSSGTGAGKLFF. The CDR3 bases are TGTGCCAGCAGTTCCAGCGGGACAGGGGCGGGAAAACTGTTTTTT.

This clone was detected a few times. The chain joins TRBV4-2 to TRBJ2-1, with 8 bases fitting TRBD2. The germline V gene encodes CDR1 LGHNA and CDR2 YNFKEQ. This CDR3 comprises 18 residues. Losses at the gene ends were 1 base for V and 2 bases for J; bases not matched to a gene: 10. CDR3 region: CASSQVSLAGGTYNEQFF. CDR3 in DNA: TGTGCCAGCAGCCAAGTAAGTCTGGCGGGAGGAACCTACAATGAGCAGTTCTTC.

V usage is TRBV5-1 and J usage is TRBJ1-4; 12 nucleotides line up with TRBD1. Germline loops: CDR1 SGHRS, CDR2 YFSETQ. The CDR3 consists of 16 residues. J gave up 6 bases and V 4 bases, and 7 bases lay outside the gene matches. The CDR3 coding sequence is TGCGCCAGCAGCCTGGGACAGGGGGCGCGGGATGAAAAACTGTTTTTT. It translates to CASSLGQGARDEKLFF. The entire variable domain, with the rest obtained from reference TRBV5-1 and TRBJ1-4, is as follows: KAGVTQTPRYLIKTRGQQVTLSCSPISGHRSVSWYQQTPGQGLQFLFEYFSETQRNKGNFPGRFSGRQFSNSRSEMNVSTLELGDSALYLCASSLGQGARDEKLFFGSGTQLSVL.

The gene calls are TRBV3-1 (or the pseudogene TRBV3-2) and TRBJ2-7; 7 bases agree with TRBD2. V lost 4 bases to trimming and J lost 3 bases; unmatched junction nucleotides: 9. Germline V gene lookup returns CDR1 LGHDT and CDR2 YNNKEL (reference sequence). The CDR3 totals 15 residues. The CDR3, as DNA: TGTGCCAGCAGCCCAACCGGGACTACGGGCTACGAGCAGTACTTC. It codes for CASSPTGTTGYEQYF.

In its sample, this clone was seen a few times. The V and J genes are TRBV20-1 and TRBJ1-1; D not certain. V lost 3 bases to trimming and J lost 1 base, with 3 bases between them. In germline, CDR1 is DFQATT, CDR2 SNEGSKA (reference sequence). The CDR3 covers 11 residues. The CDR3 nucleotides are TGCAGTGCTAGGAGGAACACTGAAGCTTTCTTT. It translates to CSARRNTEAFF.

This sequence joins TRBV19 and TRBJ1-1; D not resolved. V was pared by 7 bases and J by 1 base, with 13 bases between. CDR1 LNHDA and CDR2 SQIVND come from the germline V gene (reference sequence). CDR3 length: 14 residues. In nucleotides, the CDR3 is TGTGCCAGTACGACCGACACATCGAACACTGAAGCTTTCTTT. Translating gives CASTTDTSNTEAFF.

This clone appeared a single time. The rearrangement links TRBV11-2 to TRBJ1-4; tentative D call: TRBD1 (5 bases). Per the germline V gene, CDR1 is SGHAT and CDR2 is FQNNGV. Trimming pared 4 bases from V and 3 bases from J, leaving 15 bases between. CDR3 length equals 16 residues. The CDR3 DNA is TGTGCCAGCAGCTCGAATAGGGGCCGAGCTAATGAAAAACTGTTTTTT. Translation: CASSSNRGRANEKLFF.

The DNA for the CDR3 is TGTGCCAGCATCCAGTTTAATTCACCCCTCCACTTT. Translated: CASIQFNSPLHF. This sequence joins TRBV12-3 or TRBV12-4 and TRBJ1-6, with D uncertain. The CDR3 contains 12 residues. Trimming left V 7 bases short and J 6 bases short, with 7 bases between.

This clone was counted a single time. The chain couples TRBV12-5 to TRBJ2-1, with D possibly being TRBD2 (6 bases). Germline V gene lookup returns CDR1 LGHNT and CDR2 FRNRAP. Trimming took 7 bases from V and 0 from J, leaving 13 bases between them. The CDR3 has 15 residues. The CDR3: CASVHGSFSYNEQFF. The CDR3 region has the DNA TGTGCTAGTGTCCACGGGAGCTTCTCCTACAATGAGCAGTTCTTC.

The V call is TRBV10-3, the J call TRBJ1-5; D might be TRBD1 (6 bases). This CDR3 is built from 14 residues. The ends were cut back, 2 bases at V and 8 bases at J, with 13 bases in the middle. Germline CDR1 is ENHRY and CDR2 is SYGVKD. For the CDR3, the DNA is TGTGCCATCAGTGAGGTGGGGGCCGTGGAGCCCCAGCATTTT. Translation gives CAISEVGAVEPQHF.

The CDR3 sequence: CASKTQGIGYEQYF. CDR3 in DNA: TGTGCCAGCAAAACCCAGGGTATCGGTTACGAGCAGTACTTC. The V gene is TRBV16, the J gene TRBJ2-7, with a weak D call TRBD1 (5 bases). The V end lost 7 bases, the J end lost 4 bases, and 17 bases lay between the germline ends. The CDR3 extends over 14 amino acids. CDR1 and CDR2 (germline): KGHSY, FQNENV.

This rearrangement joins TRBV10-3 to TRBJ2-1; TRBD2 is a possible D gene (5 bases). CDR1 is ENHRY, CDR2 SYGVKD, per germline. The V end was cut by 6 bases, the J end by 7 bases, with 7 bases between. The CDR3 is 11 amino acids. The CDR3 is CAIRGSNEQFF. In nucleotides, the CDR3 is TGTGCCATCAGGGGGAGTAATGAGCAGTTCTTC.

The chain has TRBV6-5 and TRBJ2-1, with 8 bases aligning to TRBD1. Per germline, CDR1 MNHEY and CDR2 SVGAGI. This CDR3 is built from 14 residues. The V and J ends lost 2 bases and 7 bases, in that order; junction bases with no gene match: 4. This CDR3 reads CASSYRTGYNEQFF. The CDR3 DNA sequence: TGTGCCAGCAGTTACCGGACAGGGTATAATGAGCAGTTCTTC.

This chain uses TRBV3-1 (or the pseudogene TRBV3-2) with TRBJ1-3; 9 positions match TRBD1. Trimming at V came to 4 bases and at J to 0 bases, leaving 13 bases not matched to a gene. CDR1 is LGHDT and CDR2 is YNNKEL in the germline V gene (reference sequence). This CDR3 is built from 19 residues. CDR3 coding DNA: TGTGCCAGCAGCCCCCGGACAGGGGAGAGCTATAGCTCTGGAAACACCATATATTTT. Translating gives CASSPRTGESYSSGNTIYF.